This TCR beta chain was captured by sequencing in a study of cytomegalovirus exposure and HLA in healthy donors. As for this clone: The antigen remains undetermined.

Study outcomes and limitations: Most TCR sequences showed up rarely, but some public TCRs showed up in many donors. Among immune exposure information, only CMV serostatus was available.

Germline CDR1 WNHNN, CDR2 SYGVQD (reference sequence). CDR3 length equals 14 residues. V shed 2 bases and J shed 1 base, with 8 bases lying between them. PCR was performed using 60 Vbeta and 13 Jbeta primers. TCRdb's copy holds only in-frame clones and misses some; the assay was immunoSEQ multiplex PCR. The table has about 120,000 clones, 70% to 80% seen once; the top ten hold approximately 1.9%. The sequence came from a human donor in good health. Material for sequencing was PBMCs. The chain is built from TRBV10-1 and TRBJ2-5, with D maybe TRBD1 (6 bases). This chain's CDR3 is CASSEQGPQETQYF. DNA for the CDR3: TGCGCCAGCAGTGAGCAGGGGCCCCAAGAGACCCAGTACTTC.